This T cell receptor beta chain was identified during a study of beta chain features in type 1 diabetes. Germline CDR1 SGHVS, CDR2 FNYEAQ. This CDR3 is built from 13 residues. Trimming left V 10 bases short and J 8 bases short, with 18 bases between. General study points: High-TCR-expressing cells could be over-represented by cDNA sequencing. Patients' naive, central memory and regulatory TCRB repertoires appeared more alike than those of healthy donors.

Reverse transcription of all isolated RNA meant that expressed TCRB transcripts were sequenced. The data were produced by immunoSEQ multiplex PCR, yet TCRdb's version contains in-frame clones alone and is incomplete. In the table there are approximately 250,000 clones, roughly 14% of which are singletons. In the case of this clone: The target antigen is unknown.

The receptor comes from a woman in her thirties or forties in good health. The V call is TRBV7-6, the J call TRBJ2-1; D might be TRBD1 or TRBD2, each matching 5 bases. Source material: naive CD4+ T cells from blood. DNA for the CDR3: TGTGCCATCAGGGTGGAAGGGAGTTATGAGCAGTTCTTC. Residues: CAIRVEGSYEQFF.